These T cell receptor beta chains were read from a single sample in a study of shared clonotypes between healthy human individuals. Libraries were prepared by immunoSEQ multiplex PCR; TCRdb keeps only in-frame clonotypes and omits some of them. This table holds 600,000 to 750,000 clones, over 60% found once. The sample comprised memory CD4+ T cells sorted from blood. These receptor sequences come from a young woman in good health. Both conserved end residues are part of each CDR3. The D gene is left open where the match is weak. Clone size, where shown, is once, few, many, or a class for clones that have expanded.

v_gene: TRBV10-2; d_gene: TRBD1; j_gene: TRBJ2-7; abundance: .; CDR3nt: TGCGCAAGCACTGGACAGGGGGCGAGTGAGCAGTACTTC; CDR3aa: CASTGQGASEQYF
v_gene: TRBV27; d_gene: .; j_gene: TRBJ1-5; abundance: .; CDR3nt: TGTGCCAGCAGTTTGGTGTTTCAGCCCCAGCATTTT; CDR3aa: CASSLVFQPQHF
v_gene: TRBV7-9; d_gene: TRBD2; j_gene: TRBJ2-2; abundance: .; CDR3nt: TGTGCCAGCAGCAGTAGCGGGAGGATGAACACCGGGGAGCTGTTTTTT; CDR3aa: CASSSSGRMNTGELFF
v_gene: TRBV28; d_gene: .; j_gene: TRBJ1-2; abundance: .; CDR3nt: TGTGCCAGCACCGCTAGGGGGGGCTATGGCTACACCTTC; CDR3aa: CASTARGGYGYTF
v_gene: TRBV19; d_gene: .; j_gene: TRBJ1-6; abundance: .; CDR3nt: TGTGCCAGTAGGGCCCCGACAGGTGGAAATTCACCCCTCCACTTT; CDR3aa: CASRAPTGGNSPLHF
v_gene: TRBV6-5; d_gene: TRBD1; j_gene: TRBJ1-5; abundance: few; CDR3nt: TGTGCCAGCAGTCGTTCGACAGGGACCCAGCCCCAGCATTTT; CDR3aa: CASSRSTGTQPQHF
v_gene: TRBV19; d_gene: .; j_gene: TRBJ1-2; abundance: .; CDR3nt: TGTGCCAGTAGTAATCCTCGGGTTCTCTATGGCTACACCTTC; CDR3aa: CASSNPRVLYGYTF
v_gene: TRBV15; d_gene: TRBD1; j_gene: TRBJ2-5; abundance: .; CDR3nt: TGTGCCACCGCCCGGGACAGGGGCCAAGAGACCCAGTACTTC; CDR3aa: CATARDRGQETQYF
v_gene: TRBV6-1; d_gene: TRBD1; j_gene: TRBJ2-2; abundance: .; CDR3nt: TGTGCCAGTAGACAGGGTCCGAACACCGGGGAGCTGTTTTTT; CDR3aa: CASRQGPNTGELFF
v_gene: TRBV7-2; d_gene: TRBD2; j_gene: TRBJ2-1; abundance: .; CDR3nt: TGTGCCAGCAGCTTAATTAGCGGGAGGGACAATGAGCAGTTCTTC; CDR3aa: CASSLISGRDNEQFF
v_gene: TRBV6-4; d_gene: TRBD2; j_gene: TRBJ2-1; abundance: .; CDR3nt: TGTGCCAGCAGCCAAATAGCGGGTTCCTACAATGAGCAGTTCTTC; CDR3aa: CASSQIAGSYNEQFF
v_gene: TRBV28; d_gene: .; j_gene: TRBJ1-1; abundance: few; CDR3nt: TGTGCCAGCAGTTTAGTACCAGTGCTGAACACTGAAGCTTTCTTT; CDR3aa: CASSLVPVLNTEAFF
v_gene: TRBV7-2; d_gene: .; j_gene: TRBJ1-5; abundance: .; CDR3nt: TGTGCCAGCAGCTTAGTGGGGGGTAGCAATCAGCCCCAGCATTTT; CDR3aa: CASSLVGGSNQPQHF
v_gene: TRBV7-9; d_gene: TRBD2; j_gene: TRBJ2-3; abundance: .; CDR3nt: TGTGCCAGCAGCTCGGGTTTCGGGACTAGCGTCACAGATACGCAGTATTTT; CDR3aa: CASSSGFGTSVTDTQYF
v_gene: TRBV29-1; d_gene: TRBD1; j_gene: TRBJ1-3; abundance: .; CDR3nt: TGCAGCGTCACGGGACAGGGAAATTCTAACACCATATATTTT; CDR3aa: CSVTGQGNSNTIYF
v_gene: TRBV4-2; d_gene: .; j_gene: TRBJ1-5; abundance: few; CDR3nt: TGTGCCAGCAGCCAAGTCGTCGGTCAGCCCCAGCATTTT; CDR3aa: CASSQVVGQPQHF
v_gene: TRBV23-1; d_gene: TRBD1; j_gene: TRBJ1-5; abundance: few; CDR3nt: TGCGCCAGCAGTCAAATTAAGGGACAGCTCCAGCCCCAGCATTTT; CDR3aa: CASSQIKGQLQPQHF
v_gene: TRBV19; d_gene: .; j_gene: TRBJ1-1; abundance: .; CDR3nt: TGTGCCAGTAGTCCTTGGGGCGGCTTCACTGAAGCTTTCTTT; CDR3aa: CASSPWGGFTEAFF
v_gene: TRBV2; d_gene: .; j_gene: TRBJ1-4; abundance: .; CDR3nt: TGTGCCAGCAGGAGGACAGTTGCAACTAATGAAAAACTGTTTTTT; CDR3aa: CASRRTVATNEKLFF
v_gene: TRBV5-7; d_gene: TRBD1; j_gene: TRBJ1-2; abundance: .; CDR3nt: TGTGCCAGCAGCCCCGGGACAGACAACTATGGCTACACCTTC; CDR3aa: CASSPGTDNYGYTF
v_gene: TRBV11-2; d_gene: .; j_gene: TRBJ2-2; abundance: .; CDR3nt: TGTGCCAGCAGACCAACTAGAGCCACCGGGGAGCTGTTTTTT; CDR3aa: CASRPTRATGELFF
v_gene: TRBV18; d_gene: .; j_gene: TRBJ1-1; abundance: .; CDR3nt: TGTGCCAGCTCACCAGGCAGAAACACTGAAGCTTTCTTT; CDR3aa: CASSPGRNTEAFF
v_gene: TRBV5-1; d_gene: TRBD1; j_gene: TRBJ2-7; abundance: .; CDR3nt: TGCGCCAGCAGCGACCGGACAGGGTCAGTCTACGAGCAGTACTTC; CDR3aa: CASSDRTGSVYEQYF
v_gene: TRBV6-6; d_gene: .; j_gene: TRBJ1-1; abundance: .; CDR3nt: TGTGCCAGCAGTTGGGGACTGGCGAACACTGAAGCTTTCTTT; CDR3aa: CASSWGLANTEAFF
v_gene: TRBV2; d_gene: .; j_gene: TRBJ1-5; abundance: .; CDR3nt: TGTGCCAGCAGTGAACTCGGGGAACGCAATCAGCCCCAGCATTTT; CDR3aa: CASSELGERNQPQHF
v_gene: TRBV18; d_gene: .; j_gene: TRBJ2-5; abundance: .; CDR3nt: TGTGCCAGCTCACCGGGCCGTGGGGGGCGTGAGACCCAGTACTTC; CDR3aa: CASSPGRGGRETQYF
v_gene: TRBV7-8; d_gene: TRBD2; j_gene: TRBJ2-5; abundance: .; CDR3nt: TGTGCCAGCAGCTTAGAGGGAGGGGTCGAGACCCAGTACTTC; CDR3aa: CASSLEGGVETQYF
v_gene: TRBV2; d_gene: .; j_gene: TRBJ2-3; abundance: .; CDR3nt: TGTGCCAGCGGGGCGGCCCTAGGCACAGATACGCAGTATTTT; CDR3aa: CASGAALGTDTQYF
v_gene: TRBV7-2; d_gene: .; j_gene: TRBJ2-7; abundance: few; CDR3nt: TGTGCCAGCAGCTTAAGATCTGGCGACTCGTACGAGCAGTACTTC; CDR3aa: CASSLRSGDSYEQYF
v_gene: TRBV5-6; d_gene: TRBD2; j_gene: TRBJ2-7; abundance: .; CDR3nt: TGTGCCAGCAGCTTCGGAGGACTAGCGGGGAACTACGAGCAGTACTTC; CDR3aa: CASSFGGLAGNYEQYF